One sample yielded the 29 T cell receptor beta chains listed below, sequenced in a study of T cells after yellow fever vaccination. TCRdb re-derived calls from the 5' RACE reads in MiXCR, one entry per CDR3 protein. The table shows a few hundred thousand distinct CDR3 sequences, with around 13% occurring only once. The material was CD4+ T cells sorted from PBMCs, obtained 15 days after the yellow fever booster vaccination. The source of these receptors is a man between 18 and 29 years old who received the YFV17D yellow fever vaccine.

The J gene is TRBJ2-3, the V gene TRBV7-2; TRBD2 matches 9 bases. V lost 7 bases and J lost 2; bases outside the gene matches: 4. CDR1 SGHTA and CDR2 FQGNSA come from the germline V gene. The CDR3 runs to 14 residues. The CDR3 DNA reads TGTGCCAGCACCCTAGCGGGGCACACAGATACGCAGTATTTT. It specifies CASTLAGHTDTQYF.

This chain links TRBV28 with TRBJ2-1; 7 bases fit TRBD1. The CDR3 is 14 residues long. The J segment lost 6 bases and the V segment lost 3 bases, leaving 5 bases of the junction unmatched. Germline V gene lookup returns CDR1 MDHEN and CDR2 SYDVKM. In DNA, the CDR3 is TGTGCCAGCAGTTTGGGACAGAGCCCCAATGAGCAGTTCTTC. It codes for CASSLGQSPNEQFF.

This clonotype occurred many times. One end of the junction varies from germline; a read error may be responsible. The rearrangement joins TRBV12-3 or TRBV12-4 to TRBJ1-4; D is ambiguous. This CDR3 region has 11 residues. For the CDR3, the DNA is TGTGCCAGCAGCTTAGGAGAAAAACTGTTTTTT. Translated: CASSLGEKLFF.

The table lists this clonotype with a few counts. The chain's CDR3 is CSAQMGNSRSYRSYNSPLHF. For the CDR3, the DNA is TGCAGTGCTCAGATGGGGAACAGCCGTAGTTATAGGTCCTATAATTCACCCCTCCACTTT. The chain employs TRBV20-1 and TRBJ1-6; no definite D call. Germline CDR1 reads DFQATT; CDR2 reads SNEGSKA (reference sequence). Trimming took off 5 bases at V and 1 base at J, with 27 bases between the two ends. The CDR3 loop spans 20 amino acids.

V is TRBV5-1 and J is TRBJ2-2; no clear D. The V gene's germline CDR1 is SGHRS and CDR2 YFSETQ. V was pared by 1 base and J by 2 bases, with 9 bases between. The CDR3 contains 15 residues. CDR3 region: CASSLHSPNTGELFF. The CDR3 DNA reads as TGCGCCAGCAGCTTGCACAGCCCTAACACCGGGGAGCTGTTTTTT.

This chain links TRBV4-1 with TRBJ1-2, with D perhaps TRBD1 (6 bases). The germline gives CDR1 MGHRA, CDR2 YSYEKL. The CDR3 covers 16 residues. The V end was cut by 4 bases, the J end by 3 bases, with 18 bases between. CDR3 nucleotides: TGCGCCAGCAGCCGAAACGTCAGGGGCGCGGACTATGGCTACACCTTC. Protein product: CASSRNVRGADYGYTF.

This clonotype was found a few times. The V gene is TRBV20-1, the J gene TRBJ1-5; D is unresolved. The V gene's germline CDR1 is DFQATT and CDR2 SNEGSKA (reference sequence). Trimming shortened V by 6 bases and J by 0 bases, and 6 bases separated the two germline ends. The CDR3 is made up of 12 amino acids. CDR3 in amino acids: CSAWNSNQPQHF. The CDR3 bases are TGCAGTGCATGGAATAGCAATCAGCCCCAGCATTTT.

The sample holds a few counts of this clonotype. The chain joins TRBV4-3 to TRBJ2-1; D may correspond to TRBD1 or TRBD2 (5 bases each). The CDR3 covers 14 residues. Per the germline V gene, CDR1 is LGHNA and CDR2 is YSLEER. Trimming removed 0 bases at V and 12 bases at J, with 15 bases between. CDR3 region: CASSQERGAGRQFF. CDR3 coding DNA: TGCGCCAGCAGCCAAGAACGGGGCGCGGGTAGGCAGTTCTTC.

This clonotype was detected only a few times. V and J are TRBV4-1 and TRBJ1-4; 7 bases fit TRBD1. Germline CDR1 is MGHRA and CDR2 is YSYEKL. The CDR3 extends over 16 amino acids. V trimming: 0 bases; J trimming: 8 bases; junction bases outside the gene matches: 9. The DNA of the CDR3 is TGCGCCAGCAGCCAAGAGGGGGCCAGGGGGAGAGAAAAACTGTTTTTT. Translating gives CASSQEGARGREKLFF.

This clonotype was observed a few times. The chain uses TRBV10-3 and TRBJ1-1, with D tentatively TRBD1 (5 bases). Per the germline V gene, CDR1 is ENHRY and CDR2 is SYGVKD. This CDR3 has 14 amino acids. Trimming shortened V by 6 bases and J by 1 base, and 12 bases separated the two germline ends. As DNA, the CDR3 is TGTGCCATCAGAACAACCGGGGGGAACACTGAAGCTTTCTTT. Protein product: CAIRTTGGNTEAFF.

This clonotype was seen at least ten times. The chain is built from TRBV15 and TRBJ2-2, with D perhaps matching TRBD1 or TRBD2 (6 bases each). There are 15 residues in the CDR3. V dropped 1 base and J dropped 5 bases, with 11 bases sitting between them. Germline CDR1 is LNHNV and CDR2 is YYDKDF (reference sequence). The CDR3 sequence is CATSRGGAHTGELFF. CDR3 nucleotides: TGTGCCACCAGCAGAGGGGGGGCCCATACCGGGGAGCTGTTTTTT. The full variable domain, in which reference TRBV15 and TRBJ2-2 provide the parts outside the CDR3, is DAMVIQNPRYQVTQFGKPVTLSCSQTLNHNVMYWYQQKSSQAPKLLFHYYDKDFNNEADTPDNFQSRRPNTSFCFLDIRSPGLGDTAMYLCATSRGGAHTGELFFGEGSRLTVL.

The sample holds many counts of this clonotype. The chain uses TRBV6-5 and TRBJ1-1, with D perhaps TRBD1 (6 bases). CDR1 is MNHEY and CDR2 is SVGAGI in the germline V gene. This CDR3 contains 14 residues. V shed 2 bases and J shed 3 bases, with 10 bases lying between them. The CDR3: CASSYRGWDTEAFF. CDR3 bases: TGTGCCAGCAGTTACAGGGGGTGGGACACTGAAGCTTTCTTT.

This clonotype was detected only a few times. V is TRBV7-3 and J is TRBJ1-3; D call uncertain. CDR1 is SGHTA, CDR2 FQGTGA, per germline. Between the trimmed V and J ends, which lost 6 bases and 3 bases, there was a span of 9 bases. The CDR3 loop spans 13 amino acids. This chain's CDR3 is CASRSEGGNTIYF. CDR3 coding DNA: TGTGCCAGCAGGTCCGAAGGTGGAAACACCATATATTTT.

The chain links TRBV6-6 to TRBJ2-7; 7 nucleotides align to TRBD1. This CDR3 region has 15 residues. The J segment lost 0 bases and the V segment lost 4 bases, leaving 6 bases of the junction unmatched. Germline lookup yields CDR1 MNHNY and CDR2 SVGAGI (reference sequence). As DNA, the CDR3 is TGTGCCAGCAGTTCCGACAGGGCCCTCTCCTACGAGCAGTACTTC. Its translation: CASSSDRALSYEQYF.

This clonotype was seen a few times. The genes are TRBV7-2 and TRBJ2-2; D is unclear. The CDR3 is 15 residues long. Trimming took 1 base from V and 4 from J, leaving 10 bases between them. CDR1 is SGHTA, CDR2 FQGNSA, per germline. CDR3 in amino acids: CASSLVILATGELFF. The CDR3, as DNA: TGTGCCAGCAGCTTAGTAATTCTTGCCACCGGGGAGCTGTTTTTT. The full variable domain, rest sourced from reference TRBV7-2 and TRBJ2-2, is GAGVSQSPSNKVTEKGKDVELRCDPISGHTALYWYRQSLGQGLEFLIYFQGNSAPDKSGLPSDRFSAERTGGSVSTLTIQRTQQEDSAVYLCASSLVILATGELFFGEGSRLTVL.

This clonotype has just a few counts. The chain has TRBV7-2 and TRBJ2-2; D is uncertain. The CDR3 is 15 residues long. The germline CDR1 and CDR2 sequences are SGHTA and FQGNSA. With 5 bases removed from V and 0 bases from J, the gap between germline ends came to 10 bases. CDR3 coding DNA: TGTGCCAGCAGCCAAGACATATCGAACACCGGGGAGCTGTTTTTT. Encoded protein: CASSQDISNTGELFF.

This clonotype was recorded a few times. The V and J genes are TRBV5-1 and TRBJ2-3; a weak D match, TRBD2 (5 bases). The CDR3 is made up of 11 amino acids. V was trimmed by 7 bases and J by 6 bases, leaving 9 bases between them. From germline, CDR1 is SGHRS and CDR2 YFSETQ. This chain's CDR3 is CASRGEDTQYF. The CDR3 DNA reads TGCGCCAGCCGTGGGGAGGATACGCAGTATTTT. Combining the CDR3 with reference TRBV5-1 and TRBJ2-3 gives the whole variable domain KAGVTQTPRYLIKTRGQQVTLSCSPISGHRSVSWYQQTPGQGLQFLFEYFSETQRNKGNFPGRFSGRQFSNSRSEMNVSTLELGDSALYLCASRGEDTQYFGPGTRLTVL.

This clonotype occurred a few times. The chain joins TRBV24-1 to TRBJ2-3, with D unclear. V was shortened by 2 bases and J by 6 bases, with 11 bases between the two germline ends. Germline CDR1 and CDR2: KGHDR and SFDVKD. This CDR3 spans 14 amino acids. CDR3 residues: CATSDSGGRDTQYF. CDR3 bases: TGTGCCACCAGTGATTCGGGTGGACGGGATACGCAGTATTTT.

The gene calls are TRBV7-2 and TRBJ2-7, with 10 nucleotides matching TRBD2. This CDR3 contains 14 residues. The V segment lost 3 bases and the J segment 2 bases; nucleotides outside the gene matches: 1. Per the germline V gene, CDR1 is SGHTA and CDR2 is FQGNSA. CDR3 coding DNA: TGTGCCAGCAGCTTTAGCGGGGGGCCCTACGAGCAGTACTTC. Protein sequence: CASSFSGGPYEQYF.

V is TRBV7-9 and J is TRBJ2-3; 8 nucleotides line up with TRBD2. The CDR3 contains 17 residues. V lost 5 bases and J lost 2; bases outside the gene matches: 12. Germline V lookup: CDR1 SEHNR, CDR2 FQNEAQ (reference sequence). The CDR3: CASSPRRTSLNTDTQYF. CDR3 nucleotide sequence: TGTGCCAGCAGCCCCCGACGGACTAGCCTAAACACAGATACGCAGTATTTT.

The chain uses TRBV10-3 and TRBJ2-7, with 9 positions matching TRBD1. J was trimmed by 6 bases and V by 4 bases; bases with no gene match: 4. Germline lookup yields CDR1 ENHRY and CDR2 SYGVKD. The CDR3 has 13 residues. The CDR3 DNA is TGTGCCATCAGTGTTTACAGGGGGCCCGAGCAGTACTTC. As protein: CAISVYRGPEQYF.

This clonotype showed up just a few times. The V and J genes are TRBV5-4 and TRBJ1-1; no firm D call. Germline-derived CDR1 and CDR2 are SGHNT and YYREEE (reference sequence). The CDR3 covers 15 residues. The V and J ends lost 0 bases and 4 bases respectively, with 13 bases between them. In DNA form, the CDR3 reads TGTGCCAGCAGCTTGGATGGGCCACCCACCACTGAAGCTTTCTTT. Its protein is CASSLDGPPTTEAFF.

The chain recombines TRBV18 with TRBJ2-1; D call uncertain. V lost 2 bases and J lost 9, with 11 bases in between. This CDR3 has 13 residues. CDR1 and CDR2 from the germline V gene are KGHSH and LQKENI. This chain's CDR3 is CASSPSEVREQFF. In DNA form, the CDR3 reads TGTGCCAGCTCACCATCCGAGGTGCGTGAGCAGTTCTTC.

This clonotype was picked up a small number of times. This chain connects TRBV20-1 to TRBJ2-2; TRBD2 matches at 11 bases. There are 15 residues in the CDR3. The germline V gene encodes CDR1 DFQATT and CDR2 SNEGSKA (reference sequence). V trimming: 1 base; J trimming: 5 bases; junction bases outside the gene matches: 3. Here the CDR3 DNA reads TGCAGTGCTAGAGTAGCGGGGGGGCGAACCGGGGAGCTGTTTTTT. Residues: CSARVAGGRTGELFF.

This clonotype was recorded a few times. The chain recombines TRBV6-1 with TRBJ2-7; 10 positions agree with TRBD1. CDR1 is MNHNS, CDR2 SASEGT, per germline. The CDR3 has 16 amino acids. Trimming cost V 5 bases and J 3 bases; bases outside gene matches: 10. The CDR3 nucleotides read TGTGCCAGCAGTTACCGAGGACAGGGGGGGGACTACGAGCAGTACTTC. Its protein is CASSYRGQGGDYEQYF.

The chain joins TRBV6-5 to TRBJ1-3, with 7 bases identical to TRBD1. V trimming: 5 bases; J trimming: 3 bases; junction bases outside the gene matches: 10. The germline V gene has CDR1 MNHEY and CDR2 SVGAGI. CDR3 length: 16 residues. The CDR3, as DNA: TGTGCCAGCAGTGTAAGACAGGGAGTATTTGGAAACACCATATATTTT. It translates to CASSVRQGVFGNTIYF.

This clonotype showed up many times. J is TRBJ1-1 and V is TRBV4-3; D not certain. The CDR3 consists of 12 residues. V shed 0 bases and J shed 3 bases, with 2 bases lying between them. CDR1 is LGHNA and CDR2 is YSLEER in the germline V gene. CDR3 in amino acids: CASSQEDTEAFF. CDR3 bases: TGCGCCAGCAGCCAAGAAGACACTGAAGCTTTCTTT.

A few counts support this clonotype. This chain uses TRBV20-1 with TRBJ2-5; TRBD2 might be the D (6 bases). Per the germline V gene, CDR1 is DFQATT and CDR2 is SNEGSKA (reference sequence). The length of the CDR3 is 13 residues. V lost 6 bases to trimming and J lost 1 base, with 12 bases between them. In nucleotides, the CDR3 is TGCAGTGCACCTGGGACTGCCCAAGAGACCCAGTACTTC. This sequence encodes CSAPGTAQETQYF.

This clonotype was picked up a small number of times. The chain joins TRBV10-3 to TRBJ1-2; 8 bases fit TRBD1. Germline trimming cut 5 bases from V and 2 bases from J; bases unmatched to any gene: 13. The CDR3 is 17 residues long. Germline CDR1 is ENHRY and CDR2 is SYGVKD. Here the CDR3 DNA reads TGTGCCATCAGTAGCGGGACAGGACAGCTGGGGAACTATGGCTACACCTTC. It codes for CAISSGTGQLGNYGYTF.